This T cell receptor beta chain stems from a study of CXCR3-negative and CXCR3-positive naive CD8 T cells. Germline lookup yields CDR1 LGHNA and CDR2 YSLEER. The CDR3 loop spans 16 amino acids. cDNA libraries for TRB were generated by 5' RACE incorporating UMI labels. One entry per CDR3 protein, without DNA, is what TCRdb gives after re-calling the 5' RACE reads. This listing includes roughly 40,000 distinct CDR3 sequences. Study-wide results and caveats: Memory CD8+ cells showed much lower diversity, while both naive subsets were comparably high. Comparison of naive cells showed more hydrophobic TRB CDR3s in CXCR3-positive than in CXCR3-negative naive cells.

A remark on this clonotype: As yet, its antigen is unknown.

The sequence was collected from a human donor in good health. Some clones in this sample may be carry-over from other donors' samples. This chain uses TRBV4-3 with TRBJ2-6. The sequencing input was naive CXCR3- CD8+ T cells from blood. Subset here: CD45RO-CCR7+CD27+CD95- naive CD8+ T cells lacking CXCR3 (TNR3-). The CDR3 loop reads CASSQDHSSGANVLTF.